The present entry profiles one T cell receptor (beta chain) with its context. Its antigen is currently unknown. The CDR3 covers 17 residues. Alongside a J-beta primer mix, a sample-barcoded 5' primer served in a second PCR lasting roughly 7 to 12 cycles. TCRdb reprocessed the 5' RACE reads via MiXCR and lists one record per CDR3 protein. The sample contains 870,000 or so distinct CDR3 sequences, less than 35% of which appear only once. This sample stems from a study of blood T cells in healthy people across ages. Study in general: Template-switching capture recovered about one barcoded beta molecule per two T cells. Findings of the study overall: Because sorting was not performed, PBMCs prevented conclusive naive versus antigen-experienced comparison. Estimated diversity across one million T cells was deemed an underestimate. The recorded TCR beta diversity per million T cells decreased in a roughly linear manner with age.

This rearrangement joins TRBV21-1 to TRBJ1-1; the tabulated D call, TRBD1, remains unverified against the DNA. TRBV21-1 has pseudogene status. Sequenced sample: blood. The TCR sequence derives from a woman over 75 in good health. The CDR3 nucleotides are TGTGCCAGCAGCAAAAGGAGGCAGGGAAGTAGGAACACTGAAGCTTTCTTT. This codes for CASSKRRQGSRNTEAFF.